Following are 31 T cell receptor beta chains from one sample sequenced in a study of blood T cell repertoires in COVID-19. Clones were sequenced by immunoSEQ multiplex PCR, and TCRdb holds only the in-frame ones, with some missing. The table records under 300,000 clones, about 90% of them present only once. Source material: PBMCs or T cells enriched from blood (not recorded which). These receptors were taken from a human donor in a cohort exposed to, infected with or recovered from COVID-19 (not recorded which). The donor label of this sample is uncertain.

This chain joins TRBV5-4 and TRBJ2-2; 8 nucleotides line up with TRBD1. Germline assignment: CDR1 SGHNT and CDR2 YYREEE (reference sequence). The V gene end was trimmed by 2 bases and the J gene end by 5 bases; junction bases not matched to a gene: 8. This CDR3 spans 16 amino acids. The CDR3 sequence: CASSLKTGEETGELFF. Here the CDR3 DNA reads TGTGCCAGCAGCTTAAAGACAGGGGAGGAAACCGGGGAGCTGTTTTTT.

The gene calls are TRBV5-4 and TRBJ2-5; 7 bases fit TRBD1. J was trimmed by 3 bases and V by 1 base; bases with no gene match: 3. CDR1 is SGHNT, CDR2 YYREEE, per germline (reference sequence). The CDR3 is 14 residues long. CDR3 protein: CASSLNTGEETQYF. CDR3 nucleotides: TGTGCCAGCAGCTTGAATACAGGGGAAGAGACCCAGTACTTC.

CDR3 DNA: TGTGCCAGCAGCGTAGATCAGGGGGCTGGGCAGCCCCAGCATTTT. Translated: CASSVDQGAGQPQHF. The chain combines TRBV9 with TRBJ1-5; 8 bases line up with TRBD1. V lost 0 bases to trimming and J lost 7 bases; unmatched junction nucleotides: 6. From germline, CDR1 is SGDLS and CDR2 YYNGEE. The CDR3 extends over 15 amino acids.

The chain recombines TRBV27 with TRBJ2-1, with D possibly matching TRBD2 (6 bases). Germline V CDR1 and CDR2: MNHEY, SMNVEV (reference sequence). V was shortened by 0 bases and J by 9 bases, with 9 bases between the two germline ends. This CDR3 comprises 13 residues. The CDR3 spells CASSLSEGSEQFF. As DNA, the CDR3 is TGTGCCAGCAGTTTATCGGAGGGAAGTGAGCAGTTCTTC.

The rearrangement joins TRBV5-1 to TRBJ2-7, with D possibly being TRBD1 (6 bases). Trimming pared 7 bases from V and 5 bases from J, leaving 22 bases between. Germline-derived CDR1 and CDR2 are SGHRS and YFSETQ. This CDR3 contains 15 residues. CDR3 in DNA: TGCGCCAGCGCGCTGGGGGCAGGGATCCATAACGAGCAGTACTTC. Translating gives CASALGAGIHNEQYF.

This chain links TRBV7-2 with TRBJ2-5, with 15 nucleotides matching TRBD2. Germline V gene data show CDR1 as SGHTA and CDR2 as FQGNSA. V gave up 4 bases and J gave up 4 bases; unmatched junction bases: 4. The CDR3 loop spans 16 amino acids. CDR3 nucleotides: TGTGCCAGCAGCTCCGGACTAGCGGGGGGGCGAGAGACCCAGTACTTC. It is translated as CASSSGLAGGRETQYF.

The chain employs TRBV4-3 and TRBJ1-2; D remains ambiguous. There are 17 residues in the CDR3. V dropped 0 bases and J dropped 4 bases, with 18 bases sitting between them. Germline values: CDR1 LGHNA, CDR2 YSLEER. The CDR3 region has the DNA TGCGCCAGCAGCCAAGAATTAACTTCGGGGAATTCCTATGGCTACACCTTC. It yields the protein CASSQELTSGNSYGYTF.

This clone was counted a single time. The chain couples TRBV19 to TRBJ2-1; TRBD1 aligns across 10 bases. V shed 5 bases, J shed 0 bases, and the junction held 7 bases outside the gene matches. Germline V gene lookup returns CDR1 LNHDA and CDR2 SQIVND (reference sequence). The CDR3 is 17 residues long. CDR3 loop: CASSLTDRGSSYNEQFF. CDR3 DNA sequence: TGTGCCAGTAGTCTTACGGACAGGGGGAGCTCCTACAATGAGCAGTTCTTC.

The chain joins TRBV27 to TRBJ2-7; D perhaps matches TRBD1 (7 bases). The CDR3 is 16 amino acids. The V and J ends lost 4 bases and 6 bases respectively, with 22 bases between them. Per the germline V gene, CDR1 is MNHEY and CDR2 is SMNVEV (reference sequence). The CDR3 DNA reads TGTGCCAGCAGTTCGAAACCCCCCGGGACAGCGGGCGAGCAGTACTTC. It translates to CASSSKPPGTAGEQYF.

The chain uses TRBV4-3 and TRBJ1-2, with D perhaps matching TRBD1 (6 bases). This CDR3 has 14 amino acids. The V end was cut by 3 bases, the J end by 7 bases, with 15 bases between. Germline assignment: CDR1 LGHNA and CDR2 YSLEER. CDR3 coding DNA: TGCGCCAGCAGCCAGAACAGGGTTCCCTCTGGCTACACCTTC. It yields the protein CASSQNRVPSGYTF.

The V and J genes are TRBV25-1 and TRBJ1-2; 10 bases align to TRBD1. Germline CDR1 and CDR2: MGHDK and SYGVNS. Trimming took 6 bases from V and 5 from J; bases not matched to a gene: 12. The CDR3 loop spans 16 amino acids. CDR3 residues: CASSQSAGTGVYGYTF. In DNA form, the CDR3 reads TGTGCCAGCAGCCAATCCGCCGGGACAGGGGTATATGGCTACACCTTC.

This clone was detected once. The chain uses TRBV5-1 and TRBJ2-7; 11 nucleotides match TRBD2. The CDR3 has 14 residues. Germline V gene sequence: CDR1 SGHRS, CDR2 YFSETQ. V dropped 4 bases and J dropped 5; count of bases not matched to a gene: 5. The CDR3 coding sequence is TGCGCCAGCAGCCTTAGCGGGGGGGCGGACGAGCAGTACTTC. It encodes CASSLSGGADEQYF.

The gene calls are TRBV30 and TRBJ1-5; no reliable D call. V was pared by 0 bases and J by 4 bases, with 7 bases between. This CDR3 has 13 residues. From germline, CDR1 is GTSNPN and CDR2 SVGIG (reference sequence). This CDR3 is CAWSVGPNQPQHF. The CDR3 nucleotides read TGTGCCTGGAGTGTTGGGCCGAATCAGCCCCAGCATTTT.

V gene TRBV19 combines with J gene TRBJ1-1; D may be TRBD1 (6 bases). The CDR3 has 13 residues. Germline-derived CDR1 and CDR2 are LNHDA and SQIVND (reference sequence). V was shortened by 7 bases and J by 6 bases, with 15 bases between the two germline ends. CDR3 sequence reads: CASNPQGWSEAFF. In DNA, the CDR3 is TGTGCCAGTAACCCCCAGGGGTGGTCTGAAGCTTTCTTT.

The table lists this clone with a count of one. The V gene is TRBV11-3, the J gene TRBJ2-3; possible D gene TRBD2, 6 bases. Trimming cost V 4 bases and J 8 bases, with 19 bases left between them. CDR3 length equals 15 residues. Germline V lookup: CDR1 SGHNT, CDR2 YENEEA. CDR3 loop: CASSWGDSNGGTQYF. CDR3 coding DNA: TGTGCCAGCAGCTGGGGCGACAGTAACGGGGGTACGCAGTATTTT.

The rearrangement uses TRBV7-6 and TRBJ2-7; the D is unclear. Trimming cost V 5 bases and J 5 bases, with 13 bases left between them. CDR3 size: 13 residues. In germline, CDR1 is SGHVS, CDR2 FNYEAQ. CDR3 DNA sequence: TGTGCCAGCAGCCCCCTCGAGCGAAACGAGCAGTACTTC. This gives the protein CASSPLERNEQYF.

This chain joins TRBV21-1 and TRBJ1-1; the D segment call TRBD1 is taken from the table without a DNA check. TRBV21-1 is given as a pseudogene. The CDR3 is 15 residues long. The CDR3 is CASSPTGGRTTEAFF. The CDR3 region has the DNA TGTGCCAGCAGTCCGACAGGGGGAAGGACGACTGAAGCTTTCTTT.

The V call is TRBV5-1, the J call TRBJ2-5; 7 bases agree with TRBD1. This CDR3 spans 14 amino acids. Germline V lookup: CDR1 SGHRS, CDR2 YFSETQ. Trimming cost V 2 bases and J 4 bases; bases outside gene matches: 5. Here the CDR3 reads CASSFRDRAETQYF. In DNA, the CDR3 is TGCGCCAGCAGCTTCCGGGACAGAGCAGAGACCCAGTACTTC.

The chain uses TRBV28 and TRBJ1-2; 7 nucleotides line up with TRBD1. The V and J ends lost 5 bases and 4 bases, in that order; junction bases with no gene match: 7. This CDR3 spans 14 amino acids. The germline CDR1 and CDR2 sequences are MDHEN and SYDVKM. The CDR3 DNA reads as TGTGCCAGCAGTCTCCAGACAGGGCCCTATGGCTACACCTTC. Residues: CASSLQTGPYGYTF.

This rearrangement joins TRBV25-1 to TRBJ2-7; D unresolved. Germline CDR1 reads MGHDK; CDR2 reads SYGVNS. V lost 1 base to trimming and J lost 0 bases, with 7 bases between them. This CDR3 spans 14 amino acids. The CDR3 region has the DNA TGTGCCAGCAGTGAATTGGGCCTCTCCTACGAGCAGTACTTC. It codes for CASSELGLSYEQYF.

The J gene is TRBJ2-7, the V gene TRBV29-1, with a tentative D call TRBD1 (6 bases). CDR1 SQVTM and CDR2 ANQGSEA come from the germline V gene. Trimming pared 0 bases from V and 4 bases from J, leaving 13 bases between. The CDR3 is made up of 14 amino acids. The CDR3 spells CSVEDQGPPYEQYF. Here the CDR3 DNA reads TGCAGCGTTGAAGATCAGGGGCCCCCTTACGAGCAGTACTTC.

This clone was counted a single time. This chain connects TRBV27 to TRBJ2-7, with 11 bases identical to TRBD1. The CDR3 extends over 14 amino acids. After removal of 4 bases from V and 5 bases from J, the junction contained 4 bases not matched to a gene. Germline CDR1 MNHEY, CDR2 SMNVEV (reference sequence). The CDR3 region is CASSWTGGLNEQYF. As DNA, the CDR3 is TGTGCCAGCAGTTGGACAGGGGGCCTAAACGAGCAGTACTTC.

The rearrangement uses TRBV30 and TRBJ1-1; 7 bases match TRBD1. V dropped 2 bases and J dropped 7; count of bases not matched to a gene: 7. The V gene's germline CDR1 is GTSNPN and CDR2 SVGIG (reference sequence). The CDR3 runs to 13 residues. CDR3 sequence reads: CAWSKQGLGEAFF. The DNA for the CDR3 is TGTGCCTGGAGTAAACAGGGGTTGGGTGAAGCTTTCTTT.

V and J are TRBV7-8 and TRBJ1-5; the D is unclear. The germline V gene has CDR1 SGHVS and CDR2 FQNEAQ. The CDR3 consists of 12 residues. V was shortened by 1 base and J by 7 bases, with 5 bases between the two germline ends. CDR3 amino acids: CASSLVAQPQHF. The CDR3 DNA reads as TGTGCCAGCAGCTTAGTTGCGCAGCCCCAGCATTTT. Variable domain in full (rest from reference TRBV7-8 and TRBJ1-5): GAGVSQSPRYKVAKRGQDVALRCDPISGHVSLFWYQQALGQGPEFLTYFQNEAQLDKSGLPSDRFFAERPEGSVSTLKIQRTQQEDSAVYLCASSLVAQPQHFGDGTRLSIL.

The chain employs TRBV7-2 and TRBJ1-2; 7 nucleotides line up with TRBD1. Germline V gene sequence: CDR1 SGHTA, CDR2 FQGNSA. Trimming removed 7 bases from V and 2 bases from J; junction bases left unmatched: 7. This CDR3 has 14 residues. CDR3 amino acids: CASTLSGGNYGYTF. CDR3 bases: TGTGCCAGCACCCTTTCAGGGGGAAACTATGGCTACACCTTC. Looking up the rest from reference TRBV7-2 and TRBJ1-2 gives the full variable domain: GAGVSQSPSNKVTEKGKDVELRCDPISGHTALYWYRQSLGQGLEFLIYFQGNSAPDKSGLPSDRFSAERTGGSVSTLTIQRTQQEDSAVYLCASTLSGGNYGYTFGSGTRLTVV.

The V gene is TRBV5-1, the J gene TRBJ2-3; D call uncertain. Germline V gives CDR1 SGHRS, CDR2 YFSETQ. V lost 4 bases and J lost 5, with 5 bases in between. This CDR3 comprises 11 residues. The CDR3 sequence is CASSPGDTQYF. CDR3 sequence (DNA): TGCGCCAGCAGCCCGGGAGATACGCAGTATTTT.

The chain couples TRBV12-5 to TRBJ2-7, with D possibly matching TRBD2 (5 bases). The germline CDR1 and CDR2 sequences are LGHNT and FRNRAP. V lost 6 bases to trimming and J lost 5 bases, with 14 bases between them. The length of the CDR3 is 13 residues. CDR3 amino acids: CASGSSGSNEQYF. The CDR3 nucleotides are TGTGCTAGTGGCTCCTCGGGGTCAAACGAGCAGTACTTC. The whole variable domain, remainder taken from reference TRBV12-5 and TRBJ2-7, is DARVTQTPRHKVTEMGQEVTMRCQPILGHNTVFWYRQTMMQGLELLAYFRNRAPLDDSGMPKDRFSAEMPDATLATLKIQPSEPRDSAVYFCASGSSGSNEQYFGPGTRLTVT.

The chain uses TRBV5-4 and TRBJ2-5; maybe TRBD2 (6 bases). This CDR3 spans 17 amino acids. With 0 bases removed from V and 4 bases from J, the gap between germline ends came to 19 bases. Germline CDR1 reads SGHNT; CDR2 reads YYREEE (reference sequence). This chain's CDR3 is CASSLEGGAPDGETQYF. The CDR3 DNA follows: TGTGCCAGCAGCTTGGAAGGAGGGGCTCCGGACGGAGAGACCCAGTACTTC.

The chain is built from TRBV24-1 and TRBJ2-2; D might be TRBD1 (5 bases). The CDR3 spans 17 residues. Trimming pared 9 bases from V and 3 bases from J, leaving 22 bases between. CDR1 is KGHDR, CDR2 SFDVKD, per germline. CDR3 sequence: CATAPRLRVQDTGELFF. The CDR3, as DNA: TGTGCCACCGCTCCTCGACTCAGGGTCCAGGACACCGGGGAGCTGTTTTTT.

The CDR3 nucleotides are TGTGCCAGCAGCCCCTACGGAGGGACCGGGGTCGAAGCTTTCTTT. This encodes CASSPYGGTGVEAFF. The J gene is TRBJ1-1, the V gene TRBV7-8, with a weak D call TRBD1 (5 bases). With 5 bases removed from V and 8 bases from J, the gap between germline ends came to 21 bases. This CDR3 comprises 15 residues. CDR1 and CDR2 (germline): SGHVS, FQNEAQ.

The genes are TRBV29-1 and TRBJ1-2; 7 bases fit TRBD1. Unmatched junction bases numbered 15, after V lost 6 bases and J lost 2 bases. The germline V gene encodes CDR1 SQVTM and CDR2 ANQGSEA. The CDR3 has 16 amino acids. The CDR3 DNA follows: TGCAGCGTCCTTCCAGGGGGGACCGGGTTAAACTATGGCTACACCTTC. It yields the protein CSVLPGGTGLNYGYTF.